The 8 T cell receptor beta chains below come from one sample, sequenced in a study of cytomegalovirus exposure and HLA in healthy donors. PCR involved 60 Vbeta and 13 Jbeta primers. Profiling relied on immunoSEQ multiplex PCR, and the TCRdb table lists in-frame clones only, not all of them. The sample shows about 120,000 clones, about four fifths of them seen only once. The specimen was PBMCs. These receptors were taken from a woman aged 40 to 50 in good health and CMV-seronegative.

This clone was counted once. Here the CDR3 reads CASSLYPPSRTVLNTEAFF. CDR3 in DNA: TGTGCCAGCAGTTTATATCCTCCGTCGCGAACGGTCTTGAACACTGAAGCTTTCTTT. This chain links TRBV27 with TRBJ1-1; D gene uncertain. CDR1 is MNHEY and CDR2 is SMNVEV in the germline V gene (reference sequence). V was shortened by 1 base and J by 0 bases, with 21 bases between the two germline ends. This CDR3 has 19 residues.

J is TRBJ1-1 and V is TRBV7-9; TRBD1 matches 12 bases. The CDR3 spans 18 residues. The trim removed 4 bases at V and 7 bases at J, leaving 16 bases unmatched. Germline CDR1 SEHNR, CDR2 FQNEAQ (reference sequence). The DNA for the CDR3 is TGTGCCAGCAGCTCACGAACACCGGGACAGGGGGCCTTCCATGAAGCTTTCTTT. This sequence encodes CASSSRTPGQGAFHEAFF.

This sequence joins TRBV2 and TRBJ2-7; 9 bases agree with TRBD1. Trimming cost V 7 bases and J 1 base; bases outside gene matches: 5. The germline CDR1 and CDR2 sequences are SNHLY and FYNNEI. The CDR3 runs to 14 residues. The chain's CDR3 is CASKPGQGSYEQYF. The CDR3 DNA is TGTGCCAGCAAGCCGGGACAGGGATCCTACGAGCAGTACTTC.

This rearrangement joins TRBV25-1 to TRBJ1-1; no clear D gene. From germline, CDR1 is MGHDK and CDR2 SYGVNS. CDR3 length equals 17 residues. Trimming took 0 bases from V and 5 from J, leaving 19 bases between them. The CDR3 reads CASSEYLTDTVGTEAFF. CDR3 in DNA: TGTGCCAGCAGTGAATATCTAACAGACACCGTGGGTACTGAAGCTTTCTTT.

This clone was recorded once. The J gene is TRBJ2-7, the V gene TRBV7-2; TRBD1 aligns across 11 bases. V was clipped by 1 base and J by 8 bases; unmatched bases: 7. The CDR3 is 15 residues long. Germline CDR1 is SGHTA and CDR2 is FQGNSA. The CDR3 spells CASSLEGTGGEKQYF. For the CDR3, the DNA is TGTGCCAGCAGCTTAGAAGGGACAGGGGGTGAAAAGCAGTACTTC.

The chain carries TRBV6-5 and TRBJ2-7, with 12 bases matching TRBD2. V shed 0 bases, J shed 5 bases, and the junction held 5 bases outside the gene matches. The CDR3 length is 16 residues. The germline gives CDR1 MNHEY, CDR2 SVGAGI. CDR3 nucleotide sequence: TGTGCCAGCAGTTACTCGAGACTAGCGGGAGTAAACGAGCAGTACTTC. Translated: CASSYSRLAGVNEQYF.

J is TRBJ1-2 and V is TRBV18; 7 nucleotides agree with TRBD1. Germline-derived CDR1 and CDR2 are KGHSH and LQKENI. The CDR3 totals 14 residues. J was trimmed by 4 bases and V by 3 bases; bases with no gene match: 5. The CDR3 nucleotides are TGTGCCAGCTCACCGGTTACAGGGGTCTATGGCTACACCTTC. Its protein product is CASSPVTGVYGYTF.

V usage is TRBV5-1 and J usage is TRBJ2-3; a possible D gene is TRBD1 (6 bases). Trimming removed 0 bases at V and 3 bases at J, with 14 bases between. Germline lookup yields CDR1 SGHRS and CDR2 YFSETQ. The CDR3 sequence is 16 residues long. The CDR3 is CASSLDRTRGTDTQYF. The CDR3 DNA follows: TGCGCCAGCAGCTTGGATCGGACCAGGGGAACAGATACGCAGTATTTT.